What follows are 28 T cell receptor beta chains derived from one specimen sequenced in a study of CD8 T cells in Susac syndrome (dated by TCRdb to the late 2010s). Library generation was performed with the immunoSEQ multiplex PCR assay. RNA was extracted with the RNeasy kit and 0.5 to 1 ug was reverse transcribed using random hexamers. TCRdb trimmed the raw reads at Q25, called clones with MiXCR and kept productive beta chains. Rows matching on CDR3 protein sequence are summarized as one entry with the most common DNA and genes. For this sample the table gives about 290,000 distinct CDR3 sequences, of which 85% were detected only once. The ten largest clones take up roughly 0.21% of the sample. Sequencing was done on a sample of CD8+ T cells from PBMCs. The source is a human donor with multiple sclerosis.

The gene calls are TRBV28 and TRBJ2-7; 9 positions agree with TRBD2. Unmatched junction bases numbered 9, after V lost 10 bases and J lost 5 bases. Germline V gene lookup returns CDR1 MDHEN and CDR2 SYDVKM. The CDR3 sequence is 13 residues long. The DNA for the CDR3 is TGTGCCACCGAGGGACTAGCTACGGACGAGCAGTACTTC. The encoded protein is CATEGLATDEQYF.

This chain connects TRBV7-9 to TRBJ1-1, with D uncertain. CDR1 is SEHNR, CDR2 FQNEAQ, per germline (reference sequence). V was pared by 6 bases and J by 7 bases, with 12 bases between. The CDR3 spans 12 residues. CDR3 in amino acids: CASRTQGNEAFF. In DNA, the CDR3 is TGTGCCAGCAGAACCCAAGGGAATGAAGCTTTCTTT.

This rearrangement joins TRBV4-1 to TRBJ2-2; 10 bases are shared with TRBD2. The CDR3 runs to 16 residues. CDR1 and CDR2 (germline): MGHRA, YSYEKL. The trim removed 4 bases at V and 5 bases at J, leaving 7 bases unmatched. CDR3 sequence: CASSPTSGVKTGELFF. The DNA of the CDR3 is TGCGCCAGCAGCCCCACTAGCGGGGTCAAGACCGGGGAGCTGTTTTTT.

This clonotype was seen just once. This chain joins TRBV7-6 and TRBJ2-3; tentatively, D is TRBD1 (5 bases). Germline CDR1 SGHVS, CDR2 FNYEAQ. The CDR3 is made up of 16 amino acids. Trimming took off 1 base at V and 1 base at J, with 12 bases between the two ends. The CDR3 is CASSLEGQIGTDTQYF. The CDR3 DNA is TGTGCCAGCAGCTTAGAAGGACAAATAGGCACAGATACGCAGTATTTT.

The CDR3 region is CATSAGLAGFNNEQFF. CDR3 DNA: TGTGCCACCAGTGCGGGGCTAGCGGGATTCAACAATGAGCAGTTCTTC. The genes are TRBV24-1 and TRBJ2-1; 9 positions match TRBD2. This CDR3 region has 16 residues. J lost 5 bases, V lost 5 bases, and 9 bases had no gene match. The germline gives CDR1 KGHDR, CDR2 SFDVKD.

The CDR3 DNA follows: TGTGCCAGCAGCGTAGGTTACAGGCGGGGTGAAGCTTTCTTT. Translation: CASSVGYRRGEAFF. This chain connects TRBV9 to TRBJ1-1; TRBD1 might be the D (5 bases). Trimming took off 0 bases at V and 7 bases at J, with 13 bases between the two ends. The CDR3 is 14 residues long. Germline-derived CDR1 and CDR2 are SGDLS and YYNGEE.

The chain recombines TRBV6-5 with TRBJ2-1; weak D call: TRBD2 (5 bases). Trimming shortened V by 5 bases and J by 2 bases, and 10 bases separated the two germline ends. The CDR3 is 14 residues long. Germline V CDR1 and CDR2: MNHEY, SVGAGI. In DNA form, the CDR3 reads TGTGCCAGCAGTCTTAGCGTTGCCTACAATGAGCAGTTCTTC. It encodes CASSLSVAYNEQFF.

CDR3 sequence (DNA): TGTGCCAGTCACAGTGGGTCCTACGAGCAGTACTTC. Protein sequence: CASHSGSYEQYF. The rearrangement joins TRBV19 to TRBJ2-7; D is undetermined. Between the trimmed V and J ends, which lost 8 bases and 1 base, there was a span of 9 bases. Germline V gives CDR1 LNHDA, CDR2 SQIVND (reference sequence). The CDR3 spans 12 residues.

This clonotype was found once. The chain links TRBV29-1 to TRBJ2-7, with no clear D. V lost 5 bases and J 0 bases, leaving 8 bases between the germline ends. This CDR3 is built from 12 residues. Germline CDR1 SQVTM, CDR2 ANQGSEA. The DNA for the CDR3 is TGCAGCGTTCGACTTATCTCCTACGAGCAGTACTTC. Translating it yields CSVRLISYEQYF.

This clonotype was counted between two and nine times. V usage is TRBV5-4 and J usage is TRBJ1-1, with D tentatively TRBD1 (6 bases). CDR1 SGHNT and CDR2 YYREEE come from the germline V gene (reference sequence). There are 15 residues in the CDR3. With 0 bases removed from V and 10 bases from J, the gap between germline ends came to 19 bases. For the CDR3, the DNA is TGTGCCAGCAGCTTGGAGGCAGGGGTGGGACTCGGAGCTTTCTTT. Translated: CASSLEAGVGLGAFF.

The CDR3 nucleotides read TGCAGTGCTAGAGATGGCGTCGGGGGCTTCAGGTACGAGCAGTACTTC. Translation gives CSARDGVGGFRYEQYF. V usage is TRBV20-1 and J usage is TRBJ2-7; tentatively, D is TRBD1 or TRBD2 (6 bases each). V lost 0 bases, J lost 4 bases, and 19 bases lay in between. The length of the CDR3 is 16 residues. CDR1 is DFQATT and CDR2 is SNEGSKA in the germline V gene (reference sequence).

The chain links TRBV25-1 to TRBJ2-2, with 11 bases lining up with TRBD1. J lost 5 bases, V lost 0 bases, and 2 bases had no gene match. This CDR3 spans 16 amino acids. The germline gives CDR1 MGHDK, CDR2 SYGVNS. CDR3 in amino acids: CASSEYGTGGTGELFF. The CDR3 DNA reads TGTGCCAGCAGTGAATATGGGACAGGGGGGACCGGGGAGCTGTTTTTT.

The V call is TRBV24-1, the J call TRBJ1-2, with D possibly matching TRBD1 (5 bases). The CDR3 is made up of 15 amino acids. With 2 bases removed from V and 6 bases from J, the gap between germline ends came to 15 bases. Germline values: CDR1 KGHDR, CDR2 SFDVKD. This chain's CDR3 is CATSDSIGGEDGYTF. CDR3 sequence (DNA): TGTGCCACCAGTGATTCCATTGGGGGGGAAGATGGCTACACCTTC.

The J gene is TRBJ2-7, the V gene TRBV27, with 8 bases matching TRBD1. CDR1 and CDR2 from the germline V gene are MNHEY and SMNVEV (reference sequence). The CDR3 is made up of 16 amino acids. J was trimmed by 3 bases and V by 0 bases; bases with no gene match: 7. CDR3 DNA: TGTGCCAGCAGTTTATCTCAGGGGGCACAGCTCTACGAGCAGTACTTC. This gives the protein CASSLSQGAQLYEQYF.

The genes are TRBV9 and TRBJ2-3; 16 nucleotides line up with TRBD2. V lost 4 bases and J lost 3; bases outside the gene matches: 5. This CDR3 is 17 amino acids long. The germline gives CDR1 SGDLS, CDR2 YYNGEE. The CDR3 nucleotides are TGTGCCAGCAGCTCGGGGACTAGCGGGAGGGCGACAGATACGCAGTATTTT. Protein sequence: CASSSGTSGRATDTQYF.

V gene TRBV11-1 combines with J gene TRBJ2-1, with 16 positions matching TRBD2. The V gene end was trimmed by 4 bases and the J gene end by 5 bases; junction bases not matched to a gene: 8. This CDR3 has 18 amino acids. The germline CDR1 and CDR2 sequences are SGHAT and FQDESV (reference sequence). Written as DNA, the CDR3 is TGTGCCAGCAGCTCAGGGACTAGCGGGAGGGCCCTCGACAATGAGCAGTTCTTC. This encodes CASSSGTSGRALDNEQFF. The whole variable domain, filled in from reference TRBV11-1 and TRBJ2-1, reads EAEVAQSPRYKITEKSQAVAFWCDPISGHATLYWYRQILGQGPELLVQFQDESVVDDSQLPKDRFSAERLKGVDSTLKIQPAELGDSAMYLCASSSGTSGRALDNEQFFGPGTRLTVL.

The gene calls are TRBV5-1 and TRBJ2-3; 12 bases agree with TRBD2. This CDR3 is built from 17 residues. CDR1 SGHRS and CDR2 YFSETQ come from the germline V gene. V was clipped by 0 bases and J by 2 bases; unmatched bases: 4. CDR3 protein: CASSLVLAGGNTDTQYF. The CDR3 DNA reads as TGCGCCAGCAGCTTGGTTCTAGCGGGAGGGAACACAGATACGCAGTATTTT.

V gene TRBV18 combines with J gene TRBJ2-2; weak D call: TRBD2 (6 bases). With 2 bases removed from V and 1 base from J, the gap between germline ends came to 14 bases. The CDR3 is 17 amino acids. The germline gives CDR1 KGHSH, CDR2 LQKENI. The chain's CDR3 is CASSPDLGLMNTGELFF. The DNA of the CDR3 is TGTGCCAGCTCACCAGACTTGGGACTCATGAACACCGGGGAGCTGTTTTTT.

The chain employs TRBV4-3 and TRBJ2-7; 12 bases line up with TRBD1. The CDR3 extends over 15 amino acids. CDR1 and CDR2 from the germline V gene are LGHNA and YSLEER. J was trimmed by 5 bases and V by 4 bases; bases with no gene match: 6. The CDR3 DNA sequence: TGCGCCAGCAGCCCAGGGACAGGGGGCTTGGACGAGCAGTACTTC. Its translation is CASSPGTGGLDEQYF.

The chain joins TRBV27 to TRBJ2-1, with 12 bases matching TRBD2. Germline CDR1 is MNHEY and CDR2 is SMNVEV (reference sequence). The CDR3 sequence is 15 residues long. Trimming at V came to 4 bases and at J to 10 bases, leaving 8 bases not matched to a gene. DNA for the CDR3: TGTGCCAGCAGTTGGACTAGCGGGATAATTAACGAGCAGTTCTTC. Its translation is CASSWTSGIINEQFF.

This chain uses TRBV18 with TRBJ2-2; D is unclear. Germline CDR1 is KGHSH and CDR2 is LQKENI. There are 14 residues in the CDR3. Deletions cut 0 bases from V and 6 bases from J, with 8 bases between. The CDR3 bases are TGTGCCAGCTCACCACCGATGGGGTCCGGGGAGCTGTTTTTT. Protein sequence: CASSPPMGSGELFF.

This clonotype has only one observation. Here the CDR3 DNA reads TGTGCCAGCAGCTCTCCTACTAGCGGGAGGGACCATGAGCAGTTCTTC. This translates into CASSSPTSGRDHEQFF. The chain links TRBV7-9 to TRBJ2-1, with 13 bases lining up with TRBD2. The CDR3 runs 16 residues. Germline assignment: CDR1 SEHNR and CDR2 FQNEAQ (reference sequence). Trimming took 4 bases from V and 8 from J; bases not matched to a gene: 8.

The chain uses TRBV27 and TRBJ2-1; 7 bases fit TRBD2. The germline V gene encodes CDR1 MNHEY and CDR2 SMNVEV (reference sequence). The CDR3 length is 15 residues. J lost 3 bases, V lost 4 bases, and 6 bases had no gene match. DNA for the CDR3: TGTGCCAGCAGTTACTCGCGGGAGAACTACAATGAGCAGTTCTTC. Translated: CASSYSRENYNEQFF.

The chain has TRBV5-1 and TRBJ2-7; TRBD1 aligns across 11 bases. The CDR3 is made up of 16 amino acids. V trimming: 3 bases; J trimming: 5 bases; junction bases outside the gene matches: 10. The germline CDR1 and CDR2 sequences are SGHRS and YFSETQ. CDR3 sequence: CASSSWEWTGGDEQYF. As DNA, the CDR3 is TGCGCCAGCAGCTCCTGGGAGTGGACAGGGGGCGACGAGCAGTACTTC.

This clonotype was picked up a small number of times. The rearrangement uses TRBV2 and TRBJ1-2; D ambiguous. The CDR3 consists of 15 residues. CDR1 is SNHLY, CDR2 FYNNEI, per germline. Trimming removed 1 base at V and 0 bases at J, with 9 bases between. DNA for the CDR3: TGTGCCAGCAGTGAAGGTACCGGGACTAACTATGGCTACACCTTC. This codes for CASSEGTGTNYGYTF.

This clonotype came up a few times. The genes are TRBV6-5 and TRBJ2-1; D is possibly TRBD1 or TRBD2 (6 bases each). The ends were cut back, 3 bases at V and 0 bases at J, with 9 bases in the middle. The CDR3 length is 15 residues. Germline lookup yields CDR1 MNHEY and CDR2 SVGAGI. The CDR3 loop is CASSYGGGSYNEQFF. The CDR3 DNA sequence: TGTGCCAGCAGTTATGGAGGGGGCTCCTACAATGAGCAGTTCTTC.

This clonotype has just one count. The genes are TRBV19 and TRBJ2-7, with D perhaps matching TRBD1 (7 bases). The CDR3 length is 15 residues. Germline V lookup: CDR1 LNHDA, CDR2 SQIVND (reference sequence). Trimming took off 4 bases at V and 5 bases at J, with 18 bases between the two ends. The CDR3, as DNA: TGTGCCAGTAGTAAGCCATCAGGGGGGCTGCACGAGCAGTACTTC. Translated: CASSKPSGGLHEQYF.

The chain links TRBV12-3 or TRBV12-4 to TRBJ1-4, with 7 bases aligning to TRBD1. This CDR3 contains 15 residues. V was clipped by 7 bases and J by 5 bases; unmatched bases: 10. The CDR3 bases are TGTGCCAGCATTGCAACCGGGACAGCAAATGAAAAACTGTTTTTT. Translating it yields CASIATGTANEKLFF.